This TCR beta chain was found in a study of cytomegalovirus exposure and HLA in healthy donors. The CDR3 loop spans 16 amino acids. The V and J ends lost 8 bases and 0 bases respectively, with 19 bases between them. CDR1 and CDR2 (germline): MDHEN, SYDVKM. A word on this clone: Its target is not known.

Study-level findings and limits: TCR beta chains numbering roughly 150 were designated cytomegalovirus-associated. Association with HLA alleles at 0.05 false discovery rate was found for 17,000 or so TCR beta sequences in a later analysis. Sequencing depth roughly uniform across donors was assumed in presence/absence analyses. Reports indicated that the classifier achieved high specificity and sensitivity in diagnosing cytomegalovirus status.

This PCR relied on a set of 60 Vbeta primers and 13 Jbeta primers. TCRdb's table, derived via immunoSEQ multiplex PCR, lists solely in-frame clones and lacks some. The data contain 77,000 or so clones, roughly 75% of them seen just once; the ten biggest clones take up approximately 7.3%. The TCR was taken from a woman in her thirties or forties in good health and CMV-seronegative. The chain joins TRBV28 to TRBJ1-1, with TRBD1 as a possible D gene (5 bases). Sequencing was performed on PBMCs. Here the CDR3 reads CASSDSRPIMNTEAFF. The DNA for the CDR3 is TGTGCCAGCTCCGACAGCCGTCCGATCATGAACACTGAAGCTTTCTTT.